This T cell receptor beta chain was captured in a study of T cells in Graves' hyperthyroidism and ophthalmopathy (dated by TCRdb to between 2018 and 2021). As for the study more broadly: Peripheral blood was sampled at the time of initial diagnosis, prior to any treatment. Thyroid tissue and blood T-cell repertoires from six or seven Graves' hyperthyroidism patients were also compared in the study. Prospective prediction of ophthalmopathy was tested in an independent validation cohort of 18 to 20 hyperthyroidism patients and 15 to 17 patients who later progressed to ophthalmopathy. TCR Vbeta CDR3 sequencing of 135 peripheral blood samples (roughly 43 ophthalmopathy, 70 to 85 hyperthyroidism and roughly 17 progressor patients) is reported in the paper. A discovery cohort of 95 to 100 patients, about 40 with Graves' ophthalmopathy and approximately 55 with stable Graves' hyperthyroidism, was used to find distinguishing TCR V-J signatures. The roughly 94 discovery patients were randomly divided into training and test sets at a 7:3 ratio. Once sampling was done, hyperthyroidism patients were given methimazole at a starting dose of 30 mg daily, whereas ophthalmopathy patients were given high-dose intravenous methylprednisolone. Results the study describes overall, beyond this receptor: Most expanded thyroid clonotypes (frequency above 0.001) were also found in blood, which suggests that blood repertoires may mirror thyroid immune responses. A 13 V-J signature model separated ophthalmopathy from stable hyperthyroidism, with approximately 87% sensitivity and roughly 81% specificity in cross-validation and 80%/75% in testing. No statistical method was used to set the sample size in advance, and investigators knew the group allocation. In validation, progression to ophthalmopathy was predicted by the model with approximately 67% sensitivity and around 75% specificity, a median of approximately 6.5 months before onset.

In this sample, this clonotype turned up many times. Its antigen is not yet known. Base qualities were left out, and no much larger clone turns up one base away. V drops 6 bases and J drops 3 bases, leaving 14 bases in between. The germline V gene supplies CDR1 MDHEN and CDR2 SYDVKM. The CDR3 measures 14 amino acids from cysteine to phenylalanine. Only the CDR3 DNA stays, 42 bases, in frame from base 1. In the ophthalmopathy patients, disease was moderately to severely active, with a Clinical Activity Score of 3 or more, a NOSPECS grade of 4 or more, and a duration of less than 3 months. Patients with uncontrolled infections, other autoimmune diseases, pregnancy or lactation were excluded. Diagnoses relied on clinical symptoms, serum thyroxine and TRAb, thyroid ultrasound and orbital computed tomography. Ficoll-Paque density gradient centrifugation was used to isolate PBMCs from 9.5 to 10 ml of fresh peripheral blood. Total RNA was extracted using Trizol reagent, and RNA quality was assessed on an Agilent 2100 Bioanalyzer.

TCR beta CDR3 regions were amplified from RNA transcripts. A first-round RT-PCR of the TCR CDR3 used the HTBI primer set with the Qiagen OneStep RT-PCR kit. A second multiplex PCR round built the libraries, followed by size selection and purification. Libraries were sequenced paired-end with 100 bp reads on an Illumina HiSeq2000. The paper's data handling went like this. SOAPnuke was used to process the raw data, removing reads that contained adapters or uncalled bases, had a mean Phred below 15, or lacked an exact match to the constant primer or identifier. High-quality paired reads were merged using COPE v1.2.5, and each unique nucleotide sequence was defined as a clonotype. MiTCR v1.1 was used to align the clonotypes against IMGT TRBV, TRBD and TRBJ reference segments. Only V-J combinations with frequency above 0.0001, covering 99.2% of repertoires, were analysed. A TCS score was defined as the ratio of F50 (clonal expansion) to E x V (chaos), with BLOSUM62-based TCRdist applied between CDR3 peptides within each V-J. Welch's t-statistics and random forest reduced 514 V-J features to roughly 13, which were used in a naive Bayes classifier (R e1071). TCRdb itself trimmed the public reads at Q25 with fastp, ran MiXCR and retained productive beta chains. Entries are consolidated by CDR3 protein sequence, retaining the most common genes and DNA. Clone size and V and J calls follow TCRdb, not the original study. This sample comprises about 600,000 distinct CDR3 sequences, around 14% of them detected only once. More than 6% of the sample rests with the top ten.

The sequencing sample was made of blood. Recombination linked TRBV28 to TRBJ1-2, with TRBD1 tentatively as D gene (6 bases match). This TCR came from a woman in her late teens or twenties with Graves' ophthalmopathy. CDR3 loop: CASSWTVSYYGYTF. The nucleotides read TGTGCCAGCAGCTGGACAGTTTCATACTATGGCTACACCTTC.